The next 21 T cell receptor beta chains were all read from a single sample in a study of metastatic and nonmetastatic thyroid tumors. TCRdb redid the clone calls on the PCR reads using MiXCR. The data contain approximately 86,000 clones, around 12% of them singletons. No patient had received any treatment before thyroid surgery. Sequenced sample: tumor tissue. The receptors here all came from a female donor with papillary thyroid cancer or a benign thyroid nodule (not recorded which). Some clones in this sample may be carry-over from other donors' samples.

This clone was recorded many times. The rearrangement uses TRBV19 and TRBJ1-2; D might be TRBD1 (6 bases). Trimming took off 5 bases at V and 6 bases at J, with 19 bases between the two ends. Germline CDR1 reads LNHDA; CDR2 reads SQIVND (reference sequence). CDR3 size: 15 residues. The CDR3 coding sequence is TGTGCCAGTAGTTCCAGAAAGGGGGGGTCCAATGGCTACACCTTC. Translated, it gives CASSSRKGGSNGYTF.

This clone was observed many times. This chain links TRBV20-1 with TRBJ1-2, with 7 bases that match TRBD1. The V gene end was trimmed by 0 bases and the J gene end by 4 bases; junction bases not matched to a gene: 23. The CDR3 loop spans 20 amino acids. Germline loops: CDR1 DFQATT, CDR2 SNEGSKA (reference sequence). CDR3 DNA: TGCAGTGCTAGAGATCTTATGACAGGGACGACTCTCAGTGAGTCCTATGGCTACACCTTC. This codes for CSARDLMTGTTLSESYGYTF.

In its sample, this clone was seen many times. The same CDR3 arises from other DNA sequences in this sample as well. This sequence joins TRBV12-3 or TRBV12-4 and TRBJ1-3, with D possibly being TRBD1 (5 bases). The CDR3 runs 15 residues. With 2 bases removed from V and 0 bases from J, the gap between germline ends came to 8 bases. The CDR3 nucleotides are TGTGCCAGCAGTTTACGGGGCGTCTCTGGAAACACCATATATTTT. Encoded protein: CASSLRGVSGNTIYF.

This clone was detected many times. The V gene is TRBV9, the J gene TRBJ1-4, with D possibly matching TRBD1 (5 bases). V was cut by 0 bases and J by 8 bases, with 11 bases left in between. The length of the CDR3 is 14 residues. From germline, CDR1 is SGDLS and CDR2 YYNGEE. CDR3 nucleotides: TGTGCCAGCAGCGTAGGGGGGGATCAGGAAAAACTGTTTTTT. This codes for CASSVGGDQEKLFF.

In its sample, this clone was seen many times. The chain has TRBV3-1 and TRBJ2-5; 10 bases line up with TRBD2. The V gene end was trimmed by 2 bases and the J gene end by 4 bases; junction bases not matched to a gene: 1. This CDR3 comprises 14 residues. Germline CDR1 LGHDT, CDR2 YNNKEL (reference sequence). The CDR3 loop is CASSQRLAGETQYF. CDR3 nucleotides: TGTGCCAGCAGCCAACGACTAGCGGGAGAGACCCAGTACTTC.

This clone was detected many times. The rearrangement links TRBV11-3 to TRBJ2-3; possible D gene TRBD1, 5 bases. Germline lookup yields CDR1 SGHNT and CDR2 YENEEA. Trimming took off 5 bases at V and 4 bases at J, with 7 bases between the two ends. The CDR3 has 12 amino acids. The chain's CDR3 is CASSQGPDTQYF. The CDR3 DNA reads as TGTGCCAGCAGCCAGGGCCCAGATACGCAGTATTTT.

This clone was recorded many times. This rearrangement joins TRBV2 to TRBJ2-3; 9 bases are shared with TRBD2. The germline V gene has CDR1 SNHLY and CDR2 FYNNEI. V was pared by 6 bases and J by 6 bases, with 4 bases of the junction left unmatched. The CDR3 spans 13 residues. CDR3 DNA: TGTGCCAGCAGAGCGGGGGGAACGGATACGCAGTATTTT. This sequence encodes CASRAGGTDTQYF.

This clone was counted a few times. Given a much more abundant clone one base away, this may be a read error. CDR3 bases: TGTGCCAGCGGGCCCGGGGGGAGGCCTCGGGAAAAACTGTTTTTT. Amino acids: CASGPGGRPREKLFF. This rearrangement joins TRBV27 to TRBJ1-4; perhaps TRBD1 as D (5 bases). CDR1 MNHEY and CDR2 SMNVEV come from the germline V gene (reference sequence). V was trimmed by 8 bases and J by 8 bases, leaving 21 bases between them. The CDR3 has 15 amino acids.

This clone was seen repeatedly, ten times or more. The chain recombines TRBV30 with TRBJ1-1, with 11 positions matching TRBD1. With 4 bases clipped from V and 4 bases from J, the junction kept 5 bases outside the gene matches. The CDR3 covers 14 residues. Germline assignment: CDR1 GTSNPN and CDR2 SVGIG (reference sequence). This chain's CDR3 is CAWKDRGLGTEAFF. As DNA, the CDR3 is TGTGCCTGGAAGGACAGGGGGCTGGGCACTGAAGCTTTCTTT.

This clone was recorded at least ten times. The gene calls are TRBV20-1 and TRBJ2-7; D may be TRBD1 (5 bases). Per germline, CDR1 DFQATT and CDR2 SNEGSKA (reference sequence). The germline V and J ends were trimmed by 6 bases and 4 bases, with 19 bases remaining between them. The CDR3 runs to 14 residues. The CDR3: CSAADRGKGYEQYF. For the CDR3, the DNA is TGCAGTGCCGCCGATAGGGGAAAAGGTTACGAGCAGTACTTC.

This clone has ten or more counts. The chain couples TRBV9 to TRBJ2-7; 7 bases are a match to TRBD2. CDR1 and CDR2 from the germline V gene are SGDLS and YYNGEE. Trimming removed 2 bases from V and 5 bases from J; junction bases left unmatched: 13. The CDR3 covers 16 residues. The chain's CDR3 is CASSVDLTSPMDEQYF. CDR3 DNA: TGTGCCAGCAGCGTGGACCTGACTAGCCCGATGGACGAGCAGTACTTC.

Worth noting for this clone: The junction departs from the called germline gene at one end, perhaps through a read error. This chain's CDR3 is CASSLTGAPYDQYF. Written as DNA, the CDR3 is TGTGCCAGCAGTTTAACAGGGGCACCCTACGATCAGTACTTC. The chain is built from TRBV12-3 or TRBV12-4 and TRBJ2-7; 7 nucleotides align to TRBD1. The CDR3 totals 14 residues.

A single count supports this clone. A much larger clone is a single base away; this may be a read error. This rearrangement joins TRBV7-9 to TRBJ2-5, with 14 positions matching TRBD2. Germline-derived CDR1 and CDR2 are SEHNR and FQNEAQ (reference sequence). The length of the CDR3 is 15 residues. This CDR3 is CANSLGLAGVETQYF. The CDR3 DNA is TGTGCCAACAGCCTGGGACTAGCGGGAGTTGAGACCCAGTACTTC.

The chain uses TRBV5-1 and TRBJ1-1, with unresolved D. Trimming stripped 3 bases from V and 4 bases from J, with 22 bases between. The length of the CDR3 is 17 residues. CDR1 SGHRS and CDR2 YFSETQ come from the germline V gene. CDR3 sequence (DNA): TGCGCCAGCAGCTCGTACGACATTATACCGACGTTCACTGAAGCTTTCTTT. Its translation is CASSSYDIIPTFTEAFF. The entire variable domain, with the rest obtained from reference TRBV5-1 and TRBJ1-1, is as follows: KAGVTQTPRYLIKTRGQQVTLSCSPISGHRSVSWYQQTPGQGLQFLFEYFSETQRNKGNFPGRFSGRQFSNSRSEMNVSTLELGDSALYLCASSSYDIIPTFTEAFFGQGTRLTVV.

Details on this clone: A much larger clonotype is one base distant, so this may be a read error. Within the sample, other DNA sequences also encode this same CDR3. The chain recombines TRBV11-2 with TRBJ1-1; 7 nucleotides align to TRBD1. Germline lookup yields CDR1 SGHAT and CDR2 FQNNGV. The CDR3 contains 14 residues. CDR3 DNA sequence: TGTGCCAGTAGCTTAGGGGGCTGGAACACTGAAGCTTTCTTT. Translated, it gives CASSLGGWNTEAFF.

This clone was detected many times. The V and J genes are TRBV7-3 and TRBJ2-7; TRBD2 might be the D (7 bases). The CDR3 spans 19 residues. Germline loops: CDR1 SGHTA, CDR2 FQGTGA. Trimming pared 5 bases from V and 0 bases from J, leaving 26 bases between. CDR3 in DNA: TGTGCCAGCAGCACATCTAGACAGGTAGCGGGCCGAAGCTCCTACGAGCAGTACTTC. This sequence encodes CASSTSRQVAGRSSYEQYF.

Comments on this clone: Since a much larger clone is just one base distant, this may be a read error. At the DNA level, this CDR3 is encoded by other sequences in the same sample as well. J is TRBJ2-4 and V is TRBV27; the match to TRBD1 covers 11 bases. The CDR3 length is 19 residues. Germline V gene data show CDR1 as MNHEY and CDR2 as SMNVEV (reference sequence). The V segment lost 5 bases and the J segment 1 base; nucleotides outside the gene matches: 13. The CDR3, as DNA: TGTGCCAGCAGTCCTAGAGGGACAGGGGGTTTTAGGGCCAAAAACATTCAGTACTTC. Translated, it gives CASSPRGTGGFRAKNIQYF.

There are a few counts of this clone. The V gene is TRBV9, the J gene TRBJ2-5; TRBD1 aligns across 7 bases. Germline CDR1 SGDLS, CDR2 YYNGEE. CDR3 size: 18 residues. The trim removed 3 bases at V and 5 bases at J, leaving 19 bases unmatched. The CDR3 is CASSAPRGGRSGGETQYF. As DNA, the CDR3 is TGTGCCAGCAGCGCCCCCCGGGGTGGAAGGTCAGGGGGTGAGACCCAGTACTTC.

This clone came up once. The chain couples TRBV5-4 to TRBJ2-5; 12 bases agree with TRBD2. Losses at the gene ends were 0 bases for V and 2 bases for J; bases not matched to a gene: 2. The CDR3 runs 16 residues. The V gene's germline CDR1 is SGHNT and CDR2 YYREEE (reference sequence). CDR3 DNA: TGTGCCAGCAGCTTGGGACTAGCGGGGGCTCAAGAGACCCAGTACTTC. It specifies CASSLGLAGAQETQYF.

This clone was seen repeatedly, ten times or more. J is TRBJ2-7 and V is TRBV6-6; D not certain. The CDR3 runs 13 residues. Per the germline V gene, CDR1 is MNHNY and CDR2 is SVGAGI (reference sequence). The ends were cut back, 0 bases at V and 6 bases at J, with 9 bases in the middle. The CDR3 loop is CASSYSGFPEQYF. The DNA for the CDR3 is TGTGCCAGCAGTTACTCAGGGTTCCCCGAGCAGTACTTC.

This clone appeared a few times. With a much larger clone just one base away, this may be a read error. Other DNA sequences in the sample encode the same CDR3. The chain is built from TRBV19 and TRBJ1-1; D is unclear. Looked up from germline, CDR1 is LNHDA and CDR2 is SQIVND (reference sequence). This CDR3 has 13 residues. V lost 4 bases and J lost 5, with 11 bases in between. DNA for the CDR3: TGTGCCAGTAGTAAAGGGAGGGATACTGAAGCTTTCTTT. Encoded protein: CASSKGRDTEAFF.